The 9 T cell receptor beta chains reported below all come from one sample, sequenced in a study of blood T cells in healthy people across ages. The use of a sample-barcoded 5' primer and a J-beta primer mix characterized a second PCR of about 7 to 12 cycles. TCRdb re-called the 5' RACE reads through MiXCR, storing one row per CDR3 protein. The table shows around 850,000 distinct CDR3 sequences, with approximately 35% occurring only once. Specimen: blood. The receptors were gathered from a man aged 18 to 29 in good health.

This clonotype was observed a few times. The J gene is TRBJ2-1, the V gene TRBV7-2, with 8 bases lining up with TRBD2. CDR1 is SGHTA and CDR2 is FQGNSA in the germline V gene. Germline trimming cut 0 bases from V and 5 bases from J; bases unmatched to any gene: 3. The CDR3 runs 15 residues. The DNA of the CDR3 is TGTGCCAGCAGCTTAGCCGGGGGGGATCACAATGAGCAGTTCTTC. Protein sequence: CASSLAGGDHNEQFF.

There are a few counts of this clonotype. The V and J genes are TRBV9 and TRBJ2-1; no clear D. Trimming stripped 1 base from V and 2 bases from J, with 10 bases between. CDR1 and CDR2 (germline): SGDLS, YYNGEE. The CDR3 runs to 15 residues. The CDR3 nucleotides read TGTGCCAGCAGCGTAAATCCTCCCCCCTACAATGAGCAGTTCTTC. Protein: CASSVNPPPYNEQFF. The complete variable domain, with remaining parts taken from reference TRBV9 and TRBJ2-1, reads DSGVTQTPKHLITATGQRVTLRCSPRSGDLSVYWYQQSLDQGLQFLIQYYNGEERAKGNILERFSAQQFPDLHSELNLSSLELGDSALYFCASSVNPPPYNEQFFGPGTRLTVL.

The CDR3 coding sequence is TGTGCCAGCAGTTTTGATACAGGCGGGAGCAATCAGCCCCAGCATTTT. Translating gives CASSFDTGGSNQPQHF. The chain uses TRBV12-3 or TRBV12-4 and TRBJ1-5, with a tentative D call TRBD1 (5 bases). Trimming left V 3 bases short and J 1 base short, with 13 bases between. The CDR3 runs 16 residues.

This clonotype was detected many times. The chain is built from TRBV7-9 and TRBJ2-7; D unresolved. Trimming stripped 5 bases from V and 5 bases from J, with 10 bases between. The germline gives CDR1 SEHNR, CDR2 FQNEAQ (reference sequence). The CDR3 is 12 residues long. CDR3: CASSPTNHEQYF. The DNA for the CDR3 is TGTGCCAGCAGCCCAACGAATCACGAGCAGTACTTC.

Regarding this clonotype: At one boundary the junction diverges from the germline segment, which might be a read error. The chain combines TRBV6-1 with TRBJ1-4; TRBD1 is a possible D gene (6 bases). Germline CDR1 reads MNHNS; CDR2 reads SASEGT. There are 21 residues in the CDR3. The CDR3 sequence: CAGSRPRQVMGLQATNEKLFF. In nucleotides, the CDR3 is TGTGCCGGCAGCCGCCCCCGACAGGTTATGGGTCTACAAGCAACTAATGAAAAACTGTTTTTT.

A remark on this clonotype: A much larger clonotype is one base distant, so this may be a read error. This sequence joins TRBV29-1 and TRBJ2-1; TRBD1 agrees at 8 bases. The CDR3 runs to 14 residues. Germline loops: CDR1 SQVTM, CDR2 ANQGSEA. J gave up 13 bases and V 0 bases, and 11 bases lay outside the gene matches. CDR3 DNA sequence: TGCAGCGTTGAAGACCGACAGGGGAAAGAGACCCAGTTCTTC. Translation gives CSVEDRQGKETQFF.

This chain joins TRBV20-1 and TRBJ1-4; D call uncertain. Germline V gene sequence: CDR1 DFQATT, CDR2 SNEGSKA (reference sequence). Between the trimmed V and J ends, which lost 6 bases and 0 bases, there was a span of 11 bases. The CDR3 runs 14 residues. The CDR3 bases are TGCAGTGCGGAGACACACGCAACTAATGAAAAACTGTTTTTT. Residues: CSAETHATNEKLFF.

This clonotype was observed a handful of times. The chain carries TRBV9 and TRBJ2-3; D is undetermined. The germline gives CDR1 SGDLS, CDR2 YYNGEE. V was pared by 0 bases and J by 2 bases, with 13 bases between. The CDR3 spans 16 residues. CDR3 nucleotides: TGTGCCAGCAGCGTAGCCTCTCCATCCCCCACAGATACGCAGTATTTT. Translation gives CASSVASPSPTDTQYF.

The J gene is TRBJ2-7, the V gene TRBV3-1; D gene unclear. CDR3 size: 15 residues. Trimming stripped 5 bases from V and 0 bases from J, with 14 bases between. In germline, CDR1 is LGHDT, CDR2 YNNKEL (reference sequence). The CDR3 sequence is CASSAVLWSSYEQYF. CDR3 in DNA: TGTGCCAGCAGCGCCGTGTTGTGGAGCTCCTACGAGCAGTACTTC.